The 5 T cell receptor beta chains below were found in one sample sequenced in a study of regulatory dendritic cells for organ transplantation. The protocol was immunoSEQ multiplex PCR, while the TCRdb copy is restricted to in-frame clones and leaves out a portion. The sample lists 29,000 or so clones, about 79% occurring once. Sequenced input: memory CD4+ T cells from blood. Specified subset: CD45RO+ memory T cells. The receptors were gathered from a human donor in good health.

The V and J genes are TRBV9 and TRBJ1-3, with a weak D call TRBD1 (6 bases). Trimming stripped 0 bases from V and 6 bases from J, with 22 bases between. The length of the CDR3 is 18 residues. Germline V lookup: CDR1 SGDLS, CDR2 YYNGEE. CDR3: CASSVATGAPLRENTIYF. CDR3 DNA: TGTGCCAGCAGCGTAGCTACGGGGGCACCCCTTAGAGAAAACACCATATATTTT. Combining the CDR3 with reference TRBV9 and TRBJ1-3 gives the whole variable domain DSGVTQTPKHLITATGQRVTLRCSPRSGDLSVYWYQQSLDQGLQFLIQYYNGEERAKGNILERFSAQQFPDLHSELNLSSLELGDSALYFCASSVATGAPLRENTIYFGEGSWLTVV.

This clone was observed a single time. The chain has TRBV5-1 and TRBJ2-6; the D call may be TRBD1 or TRBD2 (5 bases each). The CDR3 length is 16 residues. V shed 5 bases and J shed 0 bases, with 12 bases lying between them. Germline assignment: CDR1 SGHRS and CDR2 YFSETQ. CDR3 in amino acids: CASSLGPISGANVLTF. The CDR3 DNA reads TGCGCCAGCAGTCTGGGACCGATCTCTGGGGCCAACGTCCTGACTTTC.

CDR3 sequence reads: CASSQEGTSYNEQFF. CDR3 nucleotides: TGCGCCAGCAGCCAAGAAGGGACTAGCTACAATGAGCAGTTCTTC. The chain carries TRBV4-1 and TRBJ2-1, with TRBD2 matching over 8 bases. The germline CDR1 and CDR2 sequences are MGHRA and YSYEKL. V shed 0 bases, J shed 3 bases, and the junction held 1 base outside the gene matches. This CDR3 has 15 residues.

The CDR3 DNA is TGTGCCAGCAGCGGGGTGGGGAGCGGGGAGCTGTTTTTT. This translates into CASSGVGSGELFF. The V gene is TRBV7-3, the J gene TRBJ2-2; a weak D match, TRBD2 (5 bases). The length of the CDR3 is 13 residues. Deletions cut 5 bases from V and 7 bases from J, with 11 bases between. The germline V gene has CDR1 SGHTA and CDR2 FQGTGA.

The chain combines TRBV6-1 with TRBJ2-3; no firm D call. Germline V gene data show CDR1 as MNHNS and CDR2 as SASEGT. V lost 1 base and J 8 bases, leaving 10 bases between the germline ends. The CDR3 length is 13 residues. CDR3 in DNA: TGTGCCAGCAGTGAAGGTGGCCTCCTTACGCAGTATTTT. This codes for CASSEGGLLTQYF.